This note documents a single T cell receptor (beta chain) sequence. Its specificity is unknown. The sample belongs to a study of identical twins. Study findings and constraints: For zero-insertion analyses, partial confounding could come from invariant MAIT and iNKT cells. For out-of-frame beta sequences, excess twin sharing was weaker. Cord blood's abundant beta clonotypes had fewer insertions, unlike memory repertoires.

With V trimmed by 5 bases and J by 8 bases, 8 bases remained unmatched. From germline, CDR1 is LNHDA and CDR2 SQIVND (reference sequence). The CDR3 extends over 14 amino acids. TCRdb analysed the 5' RACE reads with MiXCR anew, one entry per CDR3 protein. Of approximately 1.8 million distinct CDR3 sequences detected, under 35% appear once; the ten largest clones hold 0.25% to 0.3%. No donor was unhealthy or non-Caucasian. Specimen: cord blood. The TCR sequence derives from a newborn girl in good health. The V gene is TRBV19, the J gene TRBJ2-4; 8 nucleotides match TRBD1. CDR3 nucleotides: TGTGCCAGTAGTGATTGGACAGGGTGGGACATTCAGTACTTC. Its protein product is CASSDWTGWDIQYF.